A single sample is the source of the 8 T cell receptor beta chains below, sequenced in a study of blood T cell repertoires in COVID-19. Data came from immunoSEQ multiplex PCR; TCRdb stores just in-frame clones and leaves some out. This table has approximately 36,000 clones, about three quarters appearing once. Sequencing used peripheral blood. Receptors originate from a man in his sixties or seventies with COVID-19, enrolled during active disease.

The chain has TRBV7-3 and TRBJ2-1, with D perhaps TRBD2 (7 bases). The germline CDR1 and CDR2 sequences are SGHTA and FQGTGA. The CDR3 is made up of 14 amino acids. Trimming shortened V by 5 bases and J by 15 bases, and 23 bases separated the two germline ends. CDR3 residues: CASSIAGGRNIAFF. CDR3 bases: TGTGCCAGCAGCATCGCCGGGGGGCGCAACATCGCGTTCTTC.

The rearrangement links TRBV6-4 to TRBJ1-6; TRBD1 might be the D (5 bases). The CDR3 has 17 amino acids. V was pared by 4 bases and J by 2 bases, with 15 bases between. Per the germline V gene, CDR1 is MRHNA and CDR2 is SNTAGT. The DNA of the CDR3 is TGTGCCAGCAGTGCCGACAGTACTGGGACCTATAATTCACCCCTCCACTTT. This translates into CASSADSTGTYNSPLHF.

The CDR3 here is CASSPRGGSSYEQYF. CDR3 nucleotides: TGTGCCAGCAGTCCCCGGGGGGGAAGCTCCTACGAGCAGTACTTC. This chain connects TRBV28 to TRBJ2-7, with 8 bases lining up with TRBD2. The CDR3 consists of 15 residues. Germline trimming cut 5 bases from V and 0 bases from J; bases unmatched to any gene: 6. Per germline, CDR1 MDHEN and CDR2 SYDVKM.

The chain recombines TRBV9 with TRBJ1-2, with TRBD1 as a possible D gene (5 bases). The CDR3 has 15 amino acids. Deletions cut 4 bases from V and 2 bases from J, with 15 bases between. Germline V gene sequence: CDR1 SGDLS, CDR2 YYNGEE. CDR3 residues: CASSPWGIENYGYTF. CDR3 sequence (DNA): TGTGCCAGCAGCCCGTGGGGCATCGAGAACTATGGCTACACCTTC.

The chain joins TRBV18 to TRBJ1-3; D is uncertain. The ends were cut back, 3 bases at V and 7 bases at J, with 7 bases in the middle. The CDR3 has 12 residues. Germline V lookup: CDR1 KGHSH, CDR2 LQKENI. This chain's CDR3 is CASSPSGNTIYF. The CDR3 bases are TGTGCCAGCTCACCCAGTGGCAACACCATATATTTT.

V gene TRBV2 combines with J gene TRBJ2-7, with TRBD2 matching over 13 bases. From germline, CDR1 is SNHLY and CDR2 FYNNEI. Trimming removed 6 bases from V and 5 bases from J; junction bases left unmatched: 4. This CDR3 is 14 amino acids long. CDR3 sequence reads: CASSFGLAGDEQYF. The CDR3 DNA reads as TGTGCCAGCAGCTTCGGACTAGCGGGGGACGAGCAGTACTTC.

CDR3 sequence: CATSDIRLAGEINEQFF. CDR3 bases: TGTGCCACCAGTGATATCCGACTAGCGGGGGAGATCAATGAGCAGTTCTTC. The rearrangement uses TRBV24-1 and TRBJ2-1; 12 bases are shared with TRBD2. The germline gives CDR1 KGHDR, CDR2 SFDVKD. CDR3 size: 17 residues. V shed 3 bases, J shed 6 bases, and the junction held 8 bases outside the gene matches.

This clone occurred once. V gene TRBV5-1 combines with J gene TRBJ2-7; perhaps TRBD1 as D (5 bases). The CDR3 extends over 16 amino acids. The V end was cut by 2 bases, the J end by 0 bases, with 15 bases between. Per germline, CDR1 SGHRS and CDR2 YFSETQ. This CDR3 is CASSLAPQGSSYEQYF. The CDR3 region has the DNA TGCGCCAGCAGCTTAGCTCCGCAGGGTAGCTCCTACGAGCAGTACTTC.